This T cell receptor beta chain comes out of a study of T cell changes during pregnancy in multiple sclerosis. The data were produced by immunoSEQ multiplex PCR, yet TCRdb's version contains in-frame clones alone and is incomplete. The sample lists more than 45,000 clones, about nine tenths occurring once. This clonotype originated in a female donor with multiple sclerosis, enrolled in a pregnancy study. This specimen consisted of CD4+ T cells from peripheral blood mononuclear cells, obtained after pregnancy.

CDR3: CSVDRGGRSHEQFF. The CDR3 DNA is TGCAGCGTCGACCGTGGGGGGAGAAGTCATGAGCAGTTCTTC. V gene TRBV29-1 combines with J gene TRBJ2-1; D is perhaps TRBD2 (6 bases). Germline V gene lookup returns CDR1 SQVTM and CDR2 ANQGSEA. The CDR3 runs to 14 residues. Between the trimmed V and J ends, which lost 6 bases and 8 bases, there was a span of 20 bases.